This is a list of T cell receptor beta chains from one sample in a study of lung T cells in sarcoidosis with Löfgren's syndrome. TCRdb recomputed calls from the reads with MiXCR, one row per CDR3 protein. The sample shows fewer than 25,000 distinct CDR3 sequences, under 25% of them seen only once. The sequencing sample was made of CD4+ T cells from bronchoalveolar lavage. The receptors here all came from a human donor with sarcoidosis (Löfgren's syndrome or another form), or a control subject (not recorded which). Both conserved end residues are part of each CDR3. A D gene is named only where the DNA matches it firmly. Clone sizes are given selectively: once, few, many, or a class where the clone is expanded.

cdr3_aa	cdr3_nt	d_call	clone_size	v_call	j_call
CASSLGGEVKPQHF	TGTGCCAGCAGTTTGGGGGGGGAAGTAAAGCCCCAGCATTTT	-	few	TRBV28	TRBJ1-5
CASSIRRTVYQETQYF	TGTGCCAGTAGTATTAGAAGAACGGTTTACCAAGAGACCCAGTACTTC	-	many	TRBV19	TRBJ2-5
CATSAPRGAYSGNTIYF	TGTGCCACCAGCGCCCCTAGGGGAGCTTACTCCGGAAACACCATATATTTT	-	few	TRBV15	TRBJ1-3
CASSRRTAGNTIYF	TGTGCCAGCAGCCGACGGACAGCTGGAAACACCATATATTTT	-	many	TRBV7-2	TRBJ1-3
CASRRNRDGSYEQYF	TGTGCCAGCAGGCGTAACCGGGACGGATCCTACGAGCAGTACTTC	-	-	TRBV2	TRBJ2-7
CASSLTADTDTQYF	TGTGCCAGCAGCTTAACAGCTGACACAGATACGCAGTATTTT	-	many	TRBV7-2	TRBJ2-3
CASSFHSGLYNEQFF	TGCGCCAGCAGCTTCCATAGCGGACTGTACAATGAGCAGTTCTTC	-	few	TRBV5-1	TRBJ2-1
CASSLRASTDTQYF	TGCGCCAGCAGCTTGCGGGCGAGCACAGATACGCAGTATTTT	-	many	TRBV5-1	TRBJ2-3
CATSGQDSRTYNEQFF	TGTGCCACCAGTGGTCAAGACAGCCGGACCTACAATGAGCAGTTCTTC	-	many	TRBV24-1	TRBJ2-1
CASSYQGEETQYF	TGTGCCAGCAGTTACCAAGGGGAAGAGACCCAGTACTTC	-	medium-sized	TRBV6-6	TRBJ2-5
CASSLAAVVPQHF	TGTGCCAGCAGTTTAGCGGCAGTGGTCCCCCAGCATTTT	-	few	TRBV12-3/TRBV12-4	TRBJ1-5
CASSSGGSGNTIYF	TGCGCCAGCAGCTCCGGGGGGTCTGGAAACACCATATATTTT	-	-	TRBV5-1	TRBJ1-3
CASSLARNTEAFF	TGTGCCAGCAGCTTAGCGAGGAACACTGAAGCTTTCTTT	-	many	TRBV7-2	TRBJ1-1
CASSPRTVPEAFF	TGTGCCAGCAGCCCGCGGACGGTTCCTGAAGCTTTCTTT	-	few	TRBV3-1	TRBJ1-1
CASSLFRGQVDF	TGTGCCAGCAGCTTGTTCCGGGGACAGGTTGACTTC	TRBD1	many	TRBV7-2	TRBJ2-7
CASSRLGAGTGELFF	TGTGCCAGCAGCCGTCTAGGGGCAGGCACCGGGGAGCTGTTTTTT	-	medium-sized	TRBV27	TRBJ2-2
CASSTGMRTEAFF	TGTGCCAGCAGCACCGGGATGCGCACTGAAGCTTTCTTT	-	many	TRBV11-2	TRBJ1-1
CSARVLAGTGEQYF	TGCAGTGCTAGAGTTCTGGCAGGGACGGGGGAGCAGTACTTC	-	many	TRBV20-1	TRBJ2-7
CSARAGTSGMYNEQFF	TGCAGTGCTAGAGCAGGGACTAGCGGAATGTACAATGAGCAGTTCTTC	TRBD2	many	TRBV20-1	TRBJ2-1
CASSERGLSYEQYF	TGTGCCAGCAGTGAACGGGGCCTTTCCTACGAGCAGTACTTC	-	medium-sized	TRBV6-1	TRBJ2-7
CASSESRSGELFF	TGTGCCAGCAGTGAATCCCGCTCCGGGGAGCTGTTTTTT	-	few	TRBV2	TRBJ2-2
CSAREGVGNTIYF	TGCAGTGCTAGAGAAGGGGTTGGAAACACCATATATTTT	-	medium-sized	TRBV20-1	TRBJ1-3
CASSLGQYYSNQPQHF	TGTGCCAGCAGCTTAGGGCAGTACTATAGCAATCAGCCCCAGCATTTT	-	many	TRBV7-2	TRBJ1-5
CASSRNSQRTEAFF	TGTGCCAGCAGCCGTAATTCTCAGCGGACTGAAGCTTTCTTT	-	-	TRBV5-4	TRBJ1-1
CASGDRRNEKLFF	TGTGCCAGCGGGGACAGGCGGAATGAAAAACTGTTTTTT	TRBD1	medium-sized	TRBV6-1	TRBJ1-4
CASSRGGHNEQFF	TGTGCCAGCAGCCGCGGCGGGCACAATGAGCAGTTCTTC	-	many	TRBV6-1	TRBJ2-1
CASSLDRGHYNEQFF	TGTGCCAGCAGCTTAGACAGGGGGCACTACAATGAGCAGTTCTTC	TRBD1	many	TRBV7-2	TRBJ2-1
CASSLEANQPQHF	TGTGCCAGCAGCTTAGAGGCCAATCAGCCCCAGCATTTT	-	many	TRBV7-2	TRBJ1-5
CATSVNRGAQETQYF	TGTGCCACCAGTGTTAACAGGGGGGCACAAGAGACCCAGTACTTC	TRBD1	medium-sized	TRBV24-1	TRBJ2-5
CASSQDNRARGYGYTF	TGCGCCAGCAGCCAAGATAACCGGGCACGGGGCTATGGCTACACCTTC	-	many	TRBV4-1	TRBJ1-2
CASSVGGRGAEAFF	TGTGCCAGCAGTGTAGGGGGGAGGGGGGCTGAAGCTTTCTTT	-	many	TRBV25-1	TRBJ1-1
CSVLTGRQETQYF	TGCAGCGTCCTGACAGGGCGCCAAGAGACCCAGTACTTC	TRBD1	-	TRBV29-1	TRBJ2-5
CASGRATNTEAFF	TGTGCCAGCGGGAGGGCCACGAACACTGAAGCTTTCTTT	-	many	TRBV12-3/TRBV12-4	TRBJ1-1
CSVAPGGSYEQYF	TGCAGCGTTGCCCCAGGGGGCTCCTACGAGCAGTACTTC	TRBD1	few	TRBV29-1	TRBJ2-7
CASSEAGYASGSENIQYF	TGTGCCAGCAGTGAGGCAGGCTACGCTAGCGGGAGTGAAAACATTCAGTACTTC	TRBD2	medium-sized	TRBV6-1	TRBJ2-4
CASSLEGPLNTEAFF	TGTGCCAGCAGCTTAGAAGGACCCTTGAACACTGAAGCTTTCTTT	-	-	TRBV7-9	TRBJ1-1
CASRQQGGGYEQYF	TGTGCCAGCAGGCAGCAGGGGGGAGGCTACGAGCAGTACTTC	-	medium-sized	TRBV27	TRBJ2-7
CASSQGTGYGYTF	TGTGCCAGCAGCCAAGGGACAGGCTATGGCTACACCTTC	TRBD1	many	TRBV3-1	TRBJ1-2
CASSPQGLNQPQHF	TGCGCCAGCAGCCCACAGGGTCTCAATCAGCCCCAGCATTTT	-	many	TRBV4-1	TRBJ1-5
CASSQDGRTYNSPLHF	TGTGCCAGCAGCCAAGATGGCCGGACCTATAATTCACCCCTCCACTTT	-	medium-sized	TRBV4-2	TRBJ1-6